The clone carrying this T cell receptor beta chain turned up a few times. Being one base from a much bigger clone, this may be a read error. This sample was included in a study of molecular identifiers for immune sequencing clone quantification. The wider study: In the replicates, RNA derived from about 20,000 or 100,000 naive CD8 cells was divided into five parts, and four were sequenced.

Germline V CDR1 and CDR2: KGHDR, SFDVKD. CDR3 length: 14 amino acids. The naive CD8 libraries originated from between roughly 18,000 and 1,100,000 sorted cells and drew on 10%, 30% or 50% RNA. Sorting recovered naive CD8 T cells on a CD8+CD4-CCR7+CD45RA+ profile. Generation of bulk TCR libraries relied on previously described methods and listed TCR primers. TCRdb reanalysed the PCR reads using MiXCR and keeps one entry per CDR3 protein. The sample has 40,000 to 45,000 distinct CDR3 sequences; 15% to 20% are singletons. The rearrangement joins TRBV24-1 to TRBJ2-1; D call uncertain. This receptor was identified in a human donor in good health. Some libraries in this study had Jurkat cell RNA spiked in. Material: naive CD8+ T cells from blood, with Jurkat cell RNA spiked in. As for subset: FACS-sorted CD8+CD4-CCR7+CD45RA+ naive T cells. The CDR3 DNA is TGTGCCACCAGTGGCCTGGGGAACCCCCATGAGCAGTCCTTC. This translates into CATSGLGNPHEQSF.